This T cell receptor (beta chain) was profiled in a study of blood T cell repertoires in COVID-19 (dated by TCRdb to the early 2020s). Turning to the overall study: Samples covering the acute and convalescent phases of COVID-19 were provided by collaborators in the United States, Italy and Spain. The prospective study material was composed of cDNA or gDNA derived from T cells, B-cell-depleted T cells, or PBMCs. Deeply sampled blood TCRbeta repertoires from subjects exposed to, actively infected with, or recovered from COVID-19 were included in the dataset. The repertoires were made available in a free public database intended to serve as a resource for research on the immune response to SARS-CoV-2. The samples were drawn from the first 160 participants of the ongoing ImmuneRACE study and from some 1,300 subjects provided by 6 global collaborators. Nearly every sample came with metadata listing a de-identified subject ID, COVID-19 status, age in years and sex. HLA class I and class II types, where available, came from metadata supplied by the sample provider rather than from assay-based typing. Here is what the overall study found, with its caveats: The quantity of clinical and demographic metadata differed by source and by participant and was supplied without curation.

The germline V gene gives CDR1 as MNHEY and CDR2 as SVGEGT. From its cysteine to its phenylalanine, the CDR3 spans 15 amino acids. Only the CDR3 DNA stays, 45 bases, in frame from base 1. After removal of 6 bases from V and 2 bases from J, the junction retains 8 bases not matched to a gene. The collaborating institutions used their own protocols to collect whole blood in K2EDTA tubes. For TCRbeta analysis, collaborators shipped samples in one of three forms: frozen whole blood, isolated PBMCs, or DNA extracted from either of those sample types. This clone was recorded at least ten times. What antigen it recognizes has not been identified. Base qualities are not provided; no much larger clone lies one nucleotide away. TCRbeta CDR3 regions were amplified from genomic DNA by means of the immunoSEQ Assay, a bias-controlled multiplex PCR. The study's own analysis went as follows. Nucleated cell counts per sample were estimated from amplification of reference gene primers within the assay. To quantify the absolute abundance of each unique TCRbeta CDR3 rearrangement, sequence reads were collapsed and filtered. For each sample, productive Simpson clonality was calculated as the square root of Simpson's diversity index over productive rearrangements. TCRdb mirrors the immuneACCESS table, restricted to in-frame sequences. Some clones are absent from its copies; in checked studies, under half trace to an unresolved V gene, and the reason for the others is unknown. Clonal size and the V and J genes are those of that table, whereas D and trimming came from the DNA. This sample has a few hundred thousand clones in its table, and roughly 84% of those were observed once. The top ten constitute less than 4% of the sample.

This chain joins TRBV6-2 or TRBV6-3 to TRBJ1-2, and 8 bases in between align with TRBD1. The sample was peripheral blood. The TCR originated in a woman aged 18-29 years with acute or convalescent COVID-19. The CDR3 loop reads CASSGRQGPNYGYTF. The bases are TGTGCCAGCAGCGGCAGACAGGGGCCGAACTATGGCTACACCTTC.